This TCR beta chain was identified during a study of beta chain features in type 1 diabetes. Study summary: The number of sorted cells examined across all samples was some 99,000,000. Study observations and caveats: People with Type 1 diabetes carried modestly yet significantly shorter TCRB CDR3s in all four CD4+ subsets.

A CD45RO/CCR7/CD25/CD127/CD95/CD27 panel sorted naive, central memory, regulatory and stem cell-like memory CD4+ cells. All of the sorted populations showed purity greater than 98%. The investigators reverse transcribed all of the isolated RNA, so they sequenced expressed TCRB transcripts. Sequencing of naive, central memory and regulatory T cell samples gave an average of approximately 3.8 million reads. Produced via immunoSEQ multiplex PCR; TCRdb's table is partial and in-frame only. The profile shows roughly 300,000 clones, more than 13% of them singletons. The CDR3 sequence is 13 residues long. The ends were cut back, 10 bases at V and 2 bases at J, with 14 bases in the middle. Germline lookup yields CDR1 SNHLY and CDR2 FYNNEI. This clone was seen only a few times. The target antigen is unknown.

The sequencing input was naive CD4+ T cells from blood. This TCR was sampled from a man aged 25 to 40 with type 1 diabetes. The rearrangement joins TRBV2 to TRBJ1-2, with D possibly matching TRBD1 (5 bases). This CDR3 reads CATEARTNYGYTF. The CDR3 DNA sequence: TGTGCCACAGAAGCCCGGACAAACTATGGCTACACCTTC.